The rows below give T cell receptor beta chains drawn from one sample of a study of cytotoxic CD8 clonotypes in ibrutinib-treated CLL. Measured with immunoSEQ multiplex PCR; TCRdb has only the in-frame clones, and not every one. The data show fewer than 150,000 clones, 84% seen once. This specimen consisted of PBMCs, obtained after 24 months of ibrutinib treatment. These receptor sequences come from a human donor with chronic lymphocytic leukemia. Both conserved end residues are part of each CDR3. The D gene is left open where the match is weak. Clone size is given for some rows only: seen once, a few or many times, or a class if the clone is expanded.

J | size | D | V | DNA | CDR3
TRBJ2-3 | - | - | TRBV7-3 | TGTGCCAGCAGCGTAAGACAGGCGGGTACGCAGTATTTT | CASSVRQAGTQYF
TRBJ1-1 | few | - | TRBV10-3 | TGTGCCATCAGTGAGGGACAGAGGAACACTGAAGCTTTCTTT | CAISEGQRNTEAFF
TRBJ2-5 | few | - | TRBV19 | TGTGCCACTCAAAGAGGGGGGGGAGAGACCCAGTACTTC | CATQRGGGETQYF
TRBJ2-7 | - | TRBD1 | TRBV7-2 | TGTGCCAGCAGCTTCCAGACAGGGGACGAGCAGTACTTC | CASSFQTGDEQYF
TRBJ2-7 | - | - | TRBV7-2 | TGTGCCAGCAGCTTAGGAGATGGCAACTACGAGCAGTACTTC | CASSLGDGNYEQYF
TRBJ1-1 | - | - | TRBV7-9 | TGTGCCAGCAGTCACGACCCACTTGAAGCTTTCTTT | CASSHDPLEAFF
TRBJ1-6 | - | TRBD1 | TRBV11-3 | TGTGCCAGCAGCCGCGGGACAGCGGGGAGGGCACCCCTCCACTTT | CASSRGTAGRAPLHF
TRBJ1-2 | few | TRBD1 | TRBV19 | TGTGCCAGTAGACCCGGGACAGACTATGGCTACACCTTC | CASRPGTDYGYTF
TRBJ2-1 | - | - | TRBV19 | TGTGCCAGTAGTATGAGTACACCCGGTCCCTACAATGAGCAGTTCTTC | CASSMSTPGPYNEQFF
TRBJ1-3 | few | - | TRBV6-1 | TGTGCCATCGGGCCGTACGGAAACACCATATATTTT | CAIGPYGNTIYF
TRBJ1-6 | - | TRBD1 | TRBV7-2 | TGTGCCAGCAGCAGCCGGGACAGGGGGCCGTATGCCCTCCACTTT | CASSSRDRGPYALHF
TRBJ2-5 | few | - | TRBV5-6 | TGTGCCAGCAGCTTGAGGTCTGGGGTGGAGACCCAGTACTTC | CASSLRSGVETQYF
TRBJ1-2 | - | - | TRBV4-3 | TGCGCCAGCAGCCAAGTGACAGGAACTACTTATGGCTACACCTTC | CASSQVTGTTYGYTF
TRBJ1-2 | - | TRBD1 | TRBV5-1 | TGCGCCAGCAGCCCTAGGACAGGGGGCGACTATGGCTACACCTTC | CASSPRTGGDYGYTF
TRBJ1-1 | - | TRBD1 | TRBV5-4 | TGTGCCAGCAGGGACCGGGACAGATTAGAAGCTTTCTTT | CASRDRDRLEAFF
TRBJ2-2 | - | - | TRBV6-5 | TGTGCCAGCAGCCAGTGGGGTGGGGAGCTGTTTTTT | CASSQWGGELFF
TRBJ2-1 | - | TRBD2 | TRBV29-1 | TGCAGCGGGCGGGGGGACATACGATCCAATGAGCAGTTCTTC | CSGRGDIRSNEQFF
TRBJ2-1 | - | - | TRBV6-1 | TGTGCCAGCACCTTAGACCCGCATAATGAGCAGTTCTTC | CASTLDPHNEQFF
TRBJ2-5 | - | - | TRBV9 | TGTGCCAGCAGCGTGGACTGGGGAGAGACCCAGTACTTC | CASSVDWGETQYF
TRBJ1-1 | - | - | TRBV9 | TGTGCCAGCAGCGTAGTAGGGGGTCGGGCTTTCTTT | CASSVVGGRAFF